Detailed here is one TCR beta chain. CDR1 is SGHNT, CDR2 YENEEA, per germline. Trimming stripped 5 bases from V and 5 bases from J, with 17 bases between. The CDR3 covers 15 residues. The data stem from a study of blood T cell repertoires in COVID-19. Study-wide context: COVID-19 samples from acute and convalescent phases originated in the United States, Italy and Spain.

Generated by immunoSEQ multiplex PCR, the TCRdb table keeps only in-frame clones and is missing some. Of 200,000 to 250,000 clones in the sample, about 80% were seen once. The source of this sequence is a woman aged 30 to 39 who had recovered from COVID-19. The rearrangement links TRBV11-3 to TRBJ2-3, with a tentative D call TRBD2 (7 bases). Specimen: peripheral blood. The CDR3 nucleotides are TGTGCCAGCAGCGACTCCCCGGGGGGCGGAGATACGCAGTATTTT. This codes for CASSDSPGGGDTQYF.